A single sample is the source of the 17 T cell receptor beta chains below, sequenced in a study of CD8 T cells in ankylosing spondylitis (dated by TCRdb to the late 2010s). Findings and caveats that apply to the study as a whole: A TCR beta motif made up of seven or eight highly homologous amino acid variants appeared to be characteristic of blood from ankylosing spondylitis patients.

These receptors' antigens are unknown. Libraries were built with 5' RACE. TCRdb names Illumina HiSeq 2500 as the instrument used. The public reads were run again by TCRdb, first through fastp at Q25 and then through MiXCR, and only productive beta chains were kept. Here each entry gathers all rows of one CDR3 protein and keeps the most common genes and DNA. For this sample the table gives 200,000 to 250,000 distinct CDR3 sequences, of which around 7.9% were detected only once. The ten largest clones capture approximately 14% of the sample. The sample was blood, either unsorted or a sorted T cell fraction (not recorded which). Receptor source: a male donor with ankylosing spondylitis.

At least ten counts were recorded for this clonotype. The chain has TRBV4-2 and TRBJ2-2; 7 nucleotides agree with TRBD2. The J segment lost 1 base and the V segment lost 0 bases, leaving 2 bases of the junction unmatched. Germline V gene sequence: CDR1 LGHNA, CDR2 YNFKEQ. The CDR3 extends over 16 amino acids. This chain's CDR3 is CASSQERGVNTGELFF. The CDR3 DNA reads TGTGCCAGCAGCCAAGAACGGGGGGTGAACACCGGGGAGCTGTTTTTT.

This clonotype was recorded many times. The chain employs TRBV20-1 and TRBJ2-1; 11 positions agree with TRBD2. CDR3 length: 16 amino acids. Germline V CDR1 and CDR2: DFQATT, SNEGSKA (reference sequence). With V trimmed by 4 bases and J by 5 bases, 10 bases remained unmatched. The chain's CDR3 is CSAIRHSGRVHNEQFF. The DNA for the CDR3 is TGCAGTGCTATACGGCATAGCGGGAGGGTCCACAATGAGCAGTTCTTC.

The CDR3, as DNA: TGTGCCAGCAGTGCTGGGACAGGTAGAGAGCAGTACTTC. Residues: CASSAGTGREQYF. The chain links TRBV6-1 to TRBJ2-7, with 8 bases fitting TRBD1. The V and J ends lost 4 bases and 7 bases, in that order; junction bases with no gene match: 6. The CDR3 is made up of 13 amino acids. Germline CDR1 and CDR2: MNHNS and SASEGT.

This clonotype came up a few times. This chain links TRBV7-6 with TRBJ2-7, with D possibly TRBD1 on 5 matching bases. V lost 5 bases, J lost 4 bases, and 21 bases lay in between. Germline lookup yields CDR1 SGHVS and CDR2 FNYEAQ. There are 16 residues in the CDR3. The CDR3 spells CASSGGRQGAPYEQYF. In nucleotides, the CDR3 is TGTGCCAGCAGCGGTGGGCGGCAGGGTGCACCTTACGAGCAGTACTTC.

This clonotype was observed at least ten times. The V gene is TRBV28, the J gene TRBJ2-5, with D possibly TRBD2 on 6 matching bases. V lost 7 bases and J lost 5, with 17 bases in between. Germline V gene sequence: CDR1 MDHEN, CDR2 SYDVKM. The CDR3 is made up of 14 amino acids. The chain's CDR3 is CASTLLVGLETQYF. The CDR3 region has the DNA TGTGCCAGCACCCTTTTGGTGGGACTGGAGACCCAGTACTTC.

This clonotype was seen many times. V usage is TRBV5-6 and J usage is TRBJ1-1; D remains ambiguous. Deletions cut 2 bases from V and 1 base from J, with 9 bases between. CDR1 and CDR2 from the germline V gene are SGHDT and YYEEEE. The CDR3 spans 14 residues. CDR3 sequence (DNA): TGTGCCAGCAGCTTTCAGCCCACGAACACTGAAGCTTTCTTT. It is translated as CASSFQPTNTEAFF.

This clonotype was recorded a few times. This chain links TRBV7-9 with TRBJ1-1; no reliable D call. CDR3 length: 14 amino acids. Germline V gene sequence: CDR1 SEHNR, CDR2 FQNEAQ (reference sequence). V was clipped by 6 bases and J by 0 bases, with 11 bases between them. Here the CDR3 reads CASSERRVNTEAFF. CDR3 DNA sequence: TGTGCCAGCAGTGAAAGGCGCGTGAACACTGAAGCTTTCTTT.

This clonotype has ten or more counts. Here the CDR3 DNA reads TGCAGTGCTAGAGATTCAGGCGGGACGTTGAACACTGAAGCTTTCTTT. This encodes CSARDSGGTLNTEAFF. The chain joins TRBV20-1 to TRBJ1-1, with D possibly being TRBD1 (5 bases). With 0 bases removed from V and 0 bases from J, the gap between germline ends came to 14 bases. This CDR3 has 16 amino acids. The germline V gene has CDR1 DFQATT and CDR2 SNEGSKA (reference sequence).

This clonotype has at least ten counts. The chain uses TRBV27 and TRBJ2-7; TRBD1 or TRBD2 may be the D gene (5 bases each). CDR3 length equals 12 residues. V lost 10 bases and J lost 4, with 14 bases in between. The V gene's germline CDR1 is MNHEY and CDR2 SMNVEV (reference sequence). The CDR3 bases are TGTGCCACCTCGAACGGGGCGTACGAGCAGTACTTC. Translated, it gives CATSNGAYEQYF.

There are many counts of this clonotype. The chain links TRBV20-1 to TRBJ2-7; 8 nucleotides line up with TRBD2. Germline V lookup: CDR1 DFQATT, CDR2 SNEGSKA (reference sequence). This CDR3 has 14 residues. Losses at the gene ends were 5 bases for V and 0 bases for J; bases not matched to a gene: 6. For the CDR3, the DNA is TGCAGTGCTCACCGGAGCGGGGGCTCCTACGAGCAGTACTTC. Translated, it gives CSAHRSGGSYEQYF.

This clonotype showed up many times. The chain uses TRBV7-8 and TRBJ2-5; TRBD2 might be the D (6 bases). The germline V gene encodes CDR1 SGHVS and CDR2 FQNEAQ. Trimming removed 5 bases at V and 0 bases at J, with 16 bases between. The CDR3 is 16 amino acids. The CDR3 DNA sequence: TGTGCCAGCAGCCCTGGGAGGATCAAGTACCAAGAGACCCAGTACTTC. Translating it yields CASSPGRIKYQETQYF.

The genes are TRBV6-2 or TRBV6-3 and TRBJ2-7; 7 nucleotides line up with TRBD1. The CDR3 covers 14 residues. Germline CDR1 reads MNHEY; CDR2 reads SVGEGT. V lost 6 bases to trimming and J lost 2 bases; unmatched junction nucleotides: 7. The CDR3 sequence: CASRQTGTAYEQYF. In DNA form, the CDR3 reads TGTGCCAGCAGACAAACCGGGACAGCCTACGAGCAGTACTTC.

The chain combines TRBV4-2 with TRBJ1-1; D remains ambiguous. The V end was cut by 5 bases, the J end by 0 bases, with 10 bases between. Germline V gene lookup returns CDR1 LGHNA and CDR2 YNFKEQ. There are 14 residues in the CDR3. The CDR3 nucleotides are TGTGCCAGCAGCGTACAGAACATGAACACTGAAGCTTTCTTT. Encoded protein: CASSVQNMNTEAFF.

Many counts were recorded for this clonotype. The chain links TRBV28 to TRBJ1-5, with 8 positions matching TRBD1. The CDR3 runs to 15 residues. In germline, CDR1 is MDHEN, CDR2 SYDVKM. Trimming at V came to 2 bases and at J to 6 bases, leaving 6 bases not matched to a gene. CDR3 sequence reads: CASSLLPTGAQPQHF. The CDR3 DNA sequence: TGTGCCAGCAGTTTACTTCCGACAGGGGCTCAGCCCCAGCATTTT.

This clonotype turned up a few times. This chain joins TRBV5-1 and TRBJ2-7; perhaps TRBD2 as D (6 bases). In germline, CDR1 is SGHRS, CDR2 YFSETQ. The CDR3 runs 14 residues. The germline V and J ends were trimmed by 4 bases and 3 bases, with 14 bases remaining between them. In DNA, the CDR3 is TGCGCCAGCAGCGGCGGGACGGCCGACTACGAGCAGTACTTC. Translating it yields CASSGGTADYEQYF.

This clonotype was detected ten times or more. The chain joins TRBV2 to TRBJ1-2; the D is unclear. Germline V gene data show CDR1 as SNHLY and CDR2 as FYNNEI. The CDR3 totals 14 residues. Trimming removed 6 bases from V and 1 base from J, with 12 bases in between. The CDR3, as DNA: TGTGCCAGCAGCACTAACAGAAATAACTATGGCTACACCTTC. Encoded protein: CASSTNRNNYGYTF.

This clonotype was seen at least ten times. CDR3 sequence (DNA): TGTGCCAGCAGCTTCGGCCAGAGAGGCTACACCTTC. It yields the protein CASSFGQRGYTF. The chain employs TRBV7-9 and TRBJ1-2; no definite D call. Germline CDR1 and CDR2: SEHNR and FQNEAQ (reference sequence). The CDR3 extends over 12 amino acids. Trimming took 3 bases from V and 8 from J, leaving 10 bases between them. The full variable domain, completed using reference TRBV7-9 and TRBJ1-2, is DTGVSQNPRHKITKRGQNVTFRCDPISEHNRLYWYRQTLGQGPEFLTYFQNEAQLEKSRLLSDRFSAERPKGSFSTLEIQRTEQGDSAMYLCASSFGQRGYTFGSGTRLTVV.